This T cell receptor beta chain was recovered during a study of blood T cell repertoires in COVID-19. The wider study: Whether acute or convalescent, the COVID-19 samples came from the United States, Italy and Spain. T cells, B-cell-depleted T cells, or PBMCs provided the cDNA or gDNA that served as material.

The V end was cut by 1 base, the J end by 3 bases, with 9 bases between. CDR3 length equals 14 residues. Germline CDR1 and CDR2: LGHDT and YNNKEL (reference sequence). Only in-frame clones appear in the TCRdb table, and some are missing; sequencing was by immunoSEQ multiplex PCR. The data hold 68,000 or so clones, with 82% observed a single time. The receptor comes from a human donor in a cohort sampled during active COVID-19. The gene calls are TRBV3-1 (or the pseudogene TRBV3-2) and TRBJ1-1, with a tentative D call TRBD1 (6 bases). The sequencing input was peripheral blood. The CDR3 loop is CASSQGGRYTEAFF. CDR3 nucleotides: TGTGCCAGCAGCCAAGGGGGGCGGTACACTGAAGCTTTCTTT.